This T cell receptor beta chain was observed in a study of neurological immune-mediated disorders. This clonotype was counted at least ten times. From 15-18 subjects, over 160 million TCR-beta sequences were obtained in each sequencing run. MiXCR, applied by TCRdb to the 5' RACE reads, yields one record per CDR3 protein. This table has 46,000 or so distinct CDR3 sequences, 4.5% appearing once. CDR3 size: 14 residues. Germline lookup yields CDR1 SQVTM and CDR2 ANQGSEA. V gave up 6 bases and J gave up 0 bases; unmatched junction bases: 5. The source is a woman in her sixties or seventies with multiple sclerosis. What was sequenced was PBMCs. V and J are TRBV29-1 and TRBJ1-5; 7 nucleotides match TRBD1. The CDR3 nucleotides read TGCAGCGTCCGAACAGGGGATAGCAATCAGCCCCAGCATTTT. As protein: CSVRTGDSNQPQHF.